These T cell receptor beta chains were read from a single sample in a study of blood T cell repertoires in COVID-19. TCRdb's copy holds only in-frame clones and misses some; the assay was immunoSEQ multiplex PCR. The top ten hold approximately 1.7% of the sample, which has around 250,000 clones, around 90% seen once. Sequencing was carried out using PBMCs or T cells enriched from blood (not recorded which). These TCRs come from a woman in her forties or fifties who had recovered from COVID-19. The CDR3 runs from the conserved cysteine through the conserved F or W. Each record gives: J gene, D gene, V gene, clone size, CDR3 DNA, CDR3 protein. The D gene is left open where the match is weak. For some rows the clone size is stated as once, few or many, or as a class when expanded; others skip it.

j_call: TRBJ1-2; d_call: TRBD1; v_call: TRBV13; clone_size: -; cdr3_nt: TGTGCCAGCAGCTTCGGGACAGGGAAATCGAACTATGGCTACACCTTC; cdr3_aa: CASSFGTGKSNYGYTF
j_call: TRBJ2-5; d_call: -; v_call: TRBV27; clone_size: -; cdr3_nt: TGTGCCAGTATGCGAAGGGGATCCCAAGAGACCCAGTACTTC; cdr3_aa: CASMRRGSQETQYF
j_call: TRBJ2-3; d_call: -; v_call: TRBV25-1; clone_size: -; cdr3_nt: TGTGCCAGCAGTCCGACCGACCCGGGCAGGGTCACAGATACGCAGTATTTT; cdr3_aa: CASSPTDPGRVTDTQYF
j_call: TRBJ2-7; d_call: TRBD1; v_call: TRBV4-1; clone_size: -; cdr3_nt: TGCGCCAGCAGCCAGAGTACAGGGGCGCCGACCTACGAGCAGTACTTC; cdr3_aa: CASSQSTGAPTYEQYF
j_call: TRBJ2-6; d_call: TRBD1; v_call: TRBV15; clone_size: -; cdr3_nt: TGTGCCACCAGCACCTGGACAGGGACTGGGGCCAACGTCCTGACTTTC; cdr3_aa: CATSTWTGTGANVLTF
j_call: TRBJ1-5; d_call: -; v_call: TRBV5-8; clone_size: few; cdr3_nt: TGTGCCAGCAGCCCTTTCGGGGGAACTCAGCCCCAGCATTTT; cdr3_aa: CASSPFGGTQPQHF
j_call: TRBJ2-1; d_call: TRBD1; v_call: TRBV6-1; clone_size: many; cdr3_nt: TGTGCCAGCAGTGACTTAACAGGGGGCTCCTACAATGAGCAGTTCTTC; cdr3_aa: CASSDLTGGSYNEQFF
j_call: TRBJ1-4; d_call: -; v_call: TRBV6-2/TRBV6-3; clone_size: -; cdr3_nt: TGTGCCAGCAGTTACTCGGTGCGAGTCGAAAAACTGTTTTTT; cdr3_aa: CASSYSVRVEKLFF
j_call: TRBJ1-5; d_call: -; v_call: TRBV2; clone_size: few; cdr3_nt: TGTGCCAGCAGTGAGGAATCGGGGGATAGCAATCAGCCCCAGCATTTT; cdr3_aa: CASSEESGDSNQPQHF
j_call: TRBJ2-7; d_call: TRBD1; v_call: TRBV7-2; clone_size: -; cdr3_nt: TGTGCCAGCAGCTTGGGGTACAGGGGAGTAGCCTACGAGCAGTACTTC; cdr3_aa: CASSLGYRGVAYEQYF
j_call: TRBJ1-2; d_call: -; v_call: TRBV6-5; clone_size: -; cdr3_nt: TGTGCCAGCAGTTCTCCGGGAAACTATGGCTACACCTTC; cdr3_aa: CASSSPGNYGYTF
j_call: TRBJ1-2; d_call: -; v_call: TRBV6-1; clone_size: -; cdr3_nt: TGTGCCAGCAGTGAAGTTGTTGCGCCAAACTATGGCTACACCTTC; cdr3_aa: CASSEVVAPNYGYTF
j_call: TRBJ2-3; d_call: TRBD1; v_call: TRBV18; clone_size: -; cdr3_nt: TGTGCCAGCTCGCAAACATACCCAGGGGGCGAGGCAGATACGCAGTATTTT; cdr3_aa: CASSQTYPGGEADTQYF
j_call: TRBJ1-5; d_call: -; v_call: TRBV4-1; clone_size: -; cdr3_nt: TGCGCCAGCAGCCAGAGGGAGGAGGCAGGAGTTTACAATCAGCCCCAGCATTTT; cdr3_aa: CASSQREEAGVYNQPQHF
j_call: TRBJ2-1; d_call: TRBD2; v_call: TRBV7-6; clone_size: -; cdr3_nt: TGTGCCAGCAGCGCCTTAGCGGGAACGTACAATGAGCAGTTCTTC; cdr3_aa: CASSALAGTYNEQFF
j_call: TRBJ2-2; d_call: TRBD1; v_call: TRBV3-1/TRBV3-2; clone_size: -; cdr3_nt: TGTGCCAGCAGCCTGAGGGGACAGAATACCGGGGAGCTGTTTTTT; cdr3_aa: CASSLRGQNTGELFF
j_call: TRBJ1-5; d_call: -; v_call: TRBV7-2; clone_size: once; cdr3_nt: TGTGCCAGCAGCTTATCAGGGCAGAGGCTTCAGCCCCAGCATTTT; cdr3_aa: CASSLSGQRLQPQHF
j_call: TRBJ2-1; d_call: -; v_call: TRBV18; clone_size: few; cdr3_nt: TGTGCCAGCTCACCCTCCCTCGGGGTTAATGAGCAGTTCTTC; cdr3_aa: CASSPSLGVNEQFF
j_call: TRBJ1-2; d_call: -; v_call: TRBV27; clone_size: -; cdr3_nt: TGTGCCAGCAGTTTAAGTCTTTCGCCAGACTCTAACTATGGCTACACCTTC; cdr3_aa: CASSLSLSPDSNYGYTF
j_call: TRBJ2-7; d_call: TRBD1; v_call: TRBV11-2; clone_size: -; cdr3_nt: TGTGCCAGCAGCGGGACAGAAGACTACGAGCAGTACTTC; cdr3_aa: CASSGTEDYEQYF
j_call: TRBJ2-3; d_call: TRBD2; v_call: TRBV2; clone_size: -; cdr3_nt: TGTGCCAGCAGTCGAGCGGGAGTCAGTACAGATACGCAGTATTTT; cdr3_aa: CASSRAGVSTDTQYF
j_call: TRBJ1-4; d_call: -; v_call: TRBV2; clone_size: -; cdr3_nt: TGTGCCAGCAGTGAACCTCGCCAGGTTAATGAAAAACTGTTTTTT; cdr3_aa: CASSEPRQVNEKLFF
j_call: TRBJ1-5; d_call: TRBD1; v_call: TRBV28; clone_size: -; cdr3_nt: TGTGCCAGCAGTTCGACAGGGCGCAATCAGCCCCAGCATTTT; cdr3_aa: CASSSTGRNQPQHF
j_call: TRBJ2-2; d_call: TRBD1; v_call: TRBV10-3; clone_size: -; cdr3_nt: TGTGCCATCGGACCGGGACAGGGTGGCGGCGGGGAGCTGTTTTTT; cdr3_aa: CAIGPGQGGGGELFF
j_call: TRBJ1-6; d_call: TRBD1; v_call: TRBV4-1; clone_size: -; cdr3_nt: TGCGCCAGCAGCCAATGGGACAGGGGAAGCTCACCCCTCCACTTT; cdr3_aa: CASSQWDRGSSPLHF
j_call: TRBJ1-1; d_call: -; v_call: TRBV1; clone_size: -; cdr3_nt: TGCACCAGCAGAACGTATGAGGATATGGACACTGAAGCTTTCTTT; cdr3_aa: CTSRTYEDMDTEAFF
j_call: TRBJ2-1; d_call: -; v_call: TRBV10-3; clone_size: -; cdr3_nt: TGTGCCATCAGTTTCGGGACCCGGGGGAATGAGCAGTTCTTC; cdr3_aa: CAISFGTRGNEQFF
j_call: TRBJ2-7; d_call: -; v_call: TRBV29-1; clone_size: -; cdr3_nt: TGCAGCGTTGAAGATGGGGCAGGACAGTTTGTGCAGTACTTC; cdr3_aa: CSVEDGAGQFVQYF
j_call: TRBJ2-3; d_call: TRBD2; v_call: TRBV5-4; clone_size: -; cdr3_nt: TGTGCCAGCAGCTTGGACCCGACGGGAGGGGGAGATACGCAGTATTTT; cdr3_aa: CASSLDPTGGGDTQYF
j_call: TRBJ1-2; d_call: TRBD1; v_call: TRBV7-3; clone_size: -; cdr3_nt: TGTGCCAGCAGCGCGACAGGGTCCTATGTCTACACCTTC; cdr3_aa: CASSATGSYVYTF
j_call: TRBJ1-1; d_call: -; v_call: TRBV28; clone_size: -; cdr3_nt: TGTGCCAGCACCGTAGGGGCTGAAGCTTTCTTT; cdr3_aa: CASTVGAEAFF
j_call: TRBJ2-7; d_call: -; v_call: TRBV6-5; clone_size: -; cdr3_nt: TGTGCCAGCAGTTACCTCGGTGGTAGTCCCAACGAGCAGTACTTC; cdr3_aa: CASSYLGGSPNEQYF
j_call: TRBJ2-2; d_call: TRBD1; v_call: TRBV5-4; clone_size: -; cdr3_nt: TGTGCCAGCAGCTTGGGCCCCGGGACAGGGGCCGCCGGGGAGCTGTTTTTT; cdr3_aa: CASSLGPGTGAAGELFF
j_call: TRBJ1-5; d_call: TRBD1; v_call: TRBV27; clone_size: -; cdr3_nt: TGTGCCAGCACCACCTTACAGGGGAATCAGCCCCAGCATTTT; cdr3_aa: CASTTLQGNQPQHF
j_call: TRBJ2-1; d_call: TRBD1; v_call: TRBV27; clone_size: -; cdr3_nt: TGTGCCAGCAGCCCCGGGACAGGGGCCTACAATGAGCAGTTCTTC; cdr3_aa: CASSPGTGAYNEQFF
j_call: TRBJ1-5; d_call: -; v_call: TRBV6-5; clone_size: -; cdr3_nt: TGTGCCAGCAGCGGACATTATAGCAATCAGCCCCAGCATTTT; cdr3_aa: CASSGHYSNQPQHF
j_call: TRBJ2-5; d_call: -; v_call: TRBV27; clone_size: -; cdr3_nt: TGTGCCAGCAGTTTATTCCCTTACGGGGGCCAAGAGACCCAGTACTTC; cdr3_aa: CASSLFPYGGQETQYF
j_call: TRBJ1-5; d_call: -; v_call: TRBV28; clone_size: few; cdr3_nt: TGTGCCAGCAGTCCGGAGGGCGGGGGCCGCAATCAGCCCCAGCATTTT; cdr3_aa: CASSPEGGGRNQPQHF
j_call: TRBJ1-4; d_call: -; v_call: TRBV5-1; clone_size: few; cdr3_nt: TGCGCCAGCAGCTTGGGCGTTACCGCAGGTCGTGAAAAACTGTTTTTT; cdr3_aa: CASSLGVTAGREKLFF
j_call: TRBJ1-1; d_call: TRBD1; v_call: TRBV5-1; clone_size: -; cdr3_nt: TGCGCCAGCAGCTGGGACAGGGAGAACACTGAAGCTTTCTTT; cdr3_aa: CASSWDRENTEAFF
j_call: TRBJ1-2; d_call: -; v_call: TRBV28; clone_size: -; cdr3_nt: TGTGCCAGCAGTCCGGCCGAGCGATATGGCTACACCTTC; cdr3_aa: CASSPAERYGYTF
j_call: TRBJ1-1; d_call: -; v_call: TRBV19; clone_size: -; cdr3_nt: TGTGCCAGTAGTACTGGACTGCCTGAAGGAGCTTTCTTT; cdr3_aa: CASSTGLPEGAFF
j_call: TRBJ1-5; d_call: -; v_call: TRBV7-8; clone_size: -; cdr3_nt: TGTGCCAGCAGCTCGGATCTAACAGGGACCGGGAGCAATCAGCCCCAGCATTTT; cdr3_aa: CASSSDLTGTGSNQPQHF
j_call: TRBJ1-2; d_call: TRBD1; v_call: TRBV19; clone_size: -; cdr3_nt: TGTGCCAGTAGGACGGACAGGACCTATGGCTACACCTTC; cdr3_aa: CASRTDRTYGYTF
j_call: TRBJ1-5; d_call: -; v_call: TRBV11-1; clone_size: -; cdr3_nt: TGTGCCAGCAGCGTCGACTCCGAGCAGCCCCAGCATTTT; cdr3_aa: CASSVDSEQPQHF
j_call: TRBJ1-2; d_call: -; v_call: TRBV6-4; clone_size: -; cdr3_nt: TGTGCCAACAACACAGGGTTTGGCTATGGCTACACCTTC; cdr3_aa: CANNTGFGYGYTF
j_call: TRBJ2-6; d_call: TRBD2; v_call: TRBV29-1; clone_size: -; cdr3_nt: TGCAGCGTGGGTAGCGGGAGGGCCAACCTTTCATCCTCTGGGGCCAACGTCCTGACTTTC; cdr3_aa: CSVGSGRANLSSSGANVLTF
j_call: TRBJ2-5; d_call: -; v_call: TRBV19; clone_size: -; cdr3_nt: TGTGCCAGTAGTATGAACTCCGAGACCCAGTACTTC; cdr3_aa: CASSMNSETQYF
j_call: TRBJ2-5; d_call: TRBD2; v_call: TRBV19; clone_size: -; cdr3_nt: TGTGCCAGTAGTCCCCGGATAGCGGGAGGGGAGACCCAGTACTTC; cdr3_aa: CASSPRIAGGETQYF
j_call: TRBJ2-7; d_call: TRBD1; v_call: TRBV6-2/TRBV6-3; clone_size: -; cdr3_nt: TGTGCCAGCAGTTGGCAGGGGGTTTCCTACGAGCAGTACTTC; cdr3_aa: CASSWQGVSYEQYF
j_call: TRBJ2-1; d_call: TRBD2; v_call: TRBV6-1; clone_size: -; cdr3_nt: TGTGCCAGCAGTGAAGCGCCGGGAGGGGGTCTCTCCTACAATGAGCAGTTCTTC; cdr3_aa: CASSEAPGGGLSYNEQFF
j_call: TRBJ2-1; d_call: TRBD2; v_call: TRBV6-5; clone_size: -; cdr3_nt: TGTGCCAGCAGTAAAAGTGGCGGGAGGGCCAATGAGCAGTTCTTC; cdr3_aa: CASSKSGGRANEQFF